The subject of this entry is one T cell receptor beta chain. Recruitment covered roughly 24 US areas and drew participants whose ages spanned about 18 to 100 years. Cohort 3 donors counted as recovered after two negative PCRs, clearance, or resolved symptoms. This sample is part of a study of blood T cell repertoires in COVID-19. About the study: COVID-19 samples from acute and convalescent phases originated in the United States, Italy and Spain.

Original processing methods: For nucleated cells, counts were estimated from reference gene primer amplification. Clones were sequenced by immunoSEQ multiplex PCR, and TCRdb holds only the in-frame ones, with some missing. The V and J calls and the clone size are those of that table, but D and trimming were determined from the DNA. Here the sample spans more than 200,000 clones, under 90% being singletons. The J segment lost 4 bases and the V segment lost 3 bases, leaving 4 bases of the junction unmatched. Germline CDR1 reads SGHTA; CDR2 reads FQGTGA. The CDR3 contains 14 residues. The TCR sequence derives from a man in his sixties who had recovered from COVID-19. The chain joins TRBV7-3 to TRBJ2-7; TRBD2 agrees at 9 bases. Sequenced sample: PBMCs or T cells enriched from blood (not recorded which). Here the CDR3 DNA reads TGTGCCAGCAGCTTGTACAGCGGGGGGTACGAGCAGTACTTC. This sequence encodes CASSLYSGGYEQYF.